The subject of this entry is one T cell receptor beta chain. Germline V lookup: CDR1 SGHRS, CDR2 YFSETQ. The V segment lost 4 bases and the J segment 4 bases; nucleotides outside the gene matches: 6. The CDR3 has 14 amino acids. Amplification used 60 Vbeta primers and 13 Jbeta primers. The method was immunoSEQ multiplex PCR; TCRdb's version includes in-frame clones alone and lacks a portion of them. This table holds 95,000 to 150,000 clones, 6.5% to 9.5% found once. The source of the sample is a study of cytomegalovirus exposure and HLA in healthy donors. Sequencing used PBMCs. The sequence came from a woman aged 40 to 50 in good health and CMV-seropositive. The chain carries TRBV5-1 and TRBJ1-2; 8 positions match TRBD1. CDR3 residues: CASSPTGDSYGYTF. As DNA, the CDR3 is TGCGCCAGCAGCCCGACAGGGGACAGCTATGGCTACACCTTC.